This T cell receptor (beta chain) emerged from a study of control samples from healthy donors and cancer patients. Here immunoSEQ multiplex PCR was the method, and the copy in TCRdb shows in-frame clones only, minus some. This sample carries some 150,000 clones, over 90% of them seen once, and the ten largest clones take over 2%. V lost 6 bases, J lost 2 bases, and 20 bases lay in between. The CDR3 has 16 amino acids. In germline, CDR1 is MGHDK, CDR2 SYGVNS. The chain uses TRBV25-1 and TRBJ2-7; TRBD2 is a possible D gene (6 bases). The TCR originated in a man between 45 and 60 years old in good health. The sample was blood. The DNA for the CDR3 is TGTGCCAGCAGGAGGGGTTCAGGGACTGCAACCTACGAGCAGTACTTC. It yields the protein CASRRGSGTATYEQYF.